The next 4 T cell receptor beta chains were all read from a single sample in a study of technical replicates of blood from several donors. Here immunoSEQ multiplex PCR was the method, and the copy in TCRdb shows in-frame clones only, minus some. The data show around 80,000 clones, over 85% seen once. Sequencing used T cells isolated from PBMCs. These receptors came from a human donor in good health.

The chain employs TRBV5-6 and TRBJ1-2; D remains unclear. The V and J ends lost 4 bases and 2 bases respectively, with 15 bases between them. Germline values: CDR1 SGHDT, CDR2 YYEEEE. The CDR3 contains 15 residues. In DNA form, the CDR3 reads TGTGCCAGCAGCCCGAGACTATTCGGCAACTATGGCTACACCTTC. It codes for CASSPRLFGNYGYTF.

The CDR3 sequence: CASSKTGFYEQYF. DNA of the CDR3: TGTGCCAGCAGTAAGACAGGGTTCTACGAGCAGTACTTC. V usage is TRBV6-1 and J usage is TRBJ2-7; TRBD1 matches 7 bases. Germline trimming cut 5 bases from V and 3 bases from J; bases unmatched to any gene: 4. Germline CDR1 and CDR2: MNHNS and SASEGT. The CDR3 has 13 amino acids.

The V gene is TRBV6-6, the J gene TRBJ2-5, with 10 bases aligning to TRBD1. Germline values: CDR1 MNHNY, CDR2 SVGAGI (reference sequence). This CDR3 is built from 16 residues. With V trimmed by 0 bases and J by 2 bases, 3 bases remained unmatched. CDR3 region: CASSYSRTGGQETQYF. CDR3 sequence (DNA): TGTGCCAGCAGTTACTCGAGGACAGGGGGACAAGAGACCCAGTACTTC.

In DNA, the CDR3 is TGTGCCAGCAGCCATACCGGGACTACTCTTCCAGCGCAGTATTTT. Protein product: CASSHTGTTLPAQYF. This chain uses TRBV4-2 with TRBJ2-3; 7 bases align to TRBD2. J was trimmed by 10 bases and V by 3 bases; bases with no gene match: 13. The CDR3 is made up of 15 amino acids. Germline V gene sequence: CDR1 LGHNA, CDR2 YNFKEQ.